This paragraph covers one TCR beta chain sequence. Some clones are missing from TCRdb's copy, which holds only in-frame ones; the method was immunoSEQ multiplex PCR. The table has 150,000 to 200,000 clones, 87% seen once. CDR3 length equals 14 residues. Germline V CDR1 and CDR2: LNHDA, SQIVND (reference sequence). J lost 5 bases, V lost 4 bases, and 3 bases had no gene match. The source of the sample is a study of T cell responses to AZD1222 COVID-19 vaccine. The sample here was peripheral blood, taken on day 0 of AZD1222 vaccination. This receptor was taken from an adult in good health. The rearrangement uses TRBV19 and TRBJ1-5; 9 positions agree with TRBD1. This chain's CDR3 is CASSRRTGDQPQHF. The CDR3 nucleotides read TGTGCCAGTAGTAGGAGGACAGGGGATCAGCCCCAGCATTTT.